This TCR beta chain was sequenced in a study of OX40 agonist ivuxolimab in advanced cancers. Study as a whole: There were three patients with partial responses, one having hepatocellular carcinoma and two cutaneous melanoma. Whole-study results and caveats: Certain nonresponding patients likewise had low normalized T-cell clonal expansion. Expanded clones were, on average, more numerous in CD8+ T cells than in CD4+. It was not determined which antigens were specifically recognized by the peripheral T cells that had undergone clonal expansion.

The germline CDR1 and CDR2 sequences are MNHNS and SASEGT. The CDR3 has 12 amino acids. The germline V and J ends were trimmed by 5 bases and 7 bases, with 12 bases remaining between them. The data were produced by immunoSEQ multiplex PCR, yet TCRdb's version contains in-frame clones alone and is incomplete. The table includes 65,000 to 75,000 clones, about 89% detected once. This clone appeared a few times. The antigen remains undetermined. This sequence was found in an adult with an advanced solid tumor such as melanoma, head and neck, liver or kidney cancer. Sequenced here: CD4+ or CD8+ T cells sorted from blood, sampled in a trial of the OX40 agonist ivuxolimab. This chain joins TRBV6-1 and TRBJ2-7; unclear D gene. The CDR3 protein is CASSLGSGEQYF. The CDR3 coding sequence is TGTGCCAGCAGTCTGGGGTCCGGGGAGCAGTACTTC.